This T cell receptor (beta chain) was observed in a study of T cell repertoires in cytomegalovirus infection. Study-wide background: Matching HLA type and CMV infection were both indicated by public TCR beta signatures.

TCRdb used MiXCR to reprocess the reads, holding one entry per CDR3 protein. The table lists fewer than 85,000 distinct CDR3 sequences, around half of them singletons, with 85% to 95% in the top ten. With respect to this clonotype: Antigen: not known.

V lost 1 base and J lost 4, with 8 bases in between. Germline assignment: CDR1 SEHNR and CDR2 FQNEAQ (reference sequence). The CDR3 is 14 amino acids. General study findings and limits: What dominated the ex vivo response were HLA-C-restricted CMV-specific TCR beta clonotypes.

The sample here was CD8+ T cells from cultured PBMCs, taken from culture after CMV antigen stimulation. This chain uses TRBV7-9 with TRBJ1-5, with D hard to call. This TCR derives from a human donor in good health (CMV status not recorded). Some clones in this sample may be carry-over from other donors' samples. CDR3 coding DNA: TGTGCCAGCAGCTTAGATAGTTGGAATCAGCCCCAGCATTTT. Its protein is CASSLDSWNQPQHF.